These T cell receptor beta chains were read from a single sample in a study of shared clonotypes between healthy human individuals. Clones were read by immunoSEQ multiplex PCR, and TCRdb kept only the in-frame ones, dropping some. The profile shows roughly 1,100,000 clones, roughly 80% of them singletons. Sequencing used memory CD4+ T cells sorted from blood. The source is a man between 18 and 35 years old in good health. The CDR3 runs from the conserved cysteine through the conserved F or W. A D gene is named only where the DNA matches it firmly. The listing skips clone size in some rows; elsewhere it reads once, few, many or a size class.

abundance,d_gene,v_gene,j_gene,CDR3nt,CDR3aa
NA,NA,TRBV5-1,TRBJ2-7,TGCGCCAGCAGCGCCGGTGGGCACGGTAATCCTTCCTACGAGCAGTACTTC,CASSAGGHGNPSYEQYF
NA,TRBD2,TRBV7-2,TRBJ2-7,TGTGCCAGCAGCTTAGATTCCCCATTATCTAGCGGGGGGCTCTACGAGCAGTACTTC,CASSLDSPLSSGGLYEQYF
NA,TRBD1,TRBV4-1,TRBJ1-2,TGCGCCAGCAGCCTAACGACAGGGGGGGAGTATGGCTACACCTTC,CASSLTTGGEYGYTF
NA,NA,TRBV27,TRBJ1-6,TGTGCCAGCAGGGGACTCCGACAGGATTCACCCCTCCACTTT,CASRGLRQDSPLHF
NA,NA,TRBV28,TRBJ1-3,TGTGCCAGCGCGGGGGCACGGCTCAGCTCTGGAAACACCATATATTTT,CASAGARLSSGNTIYF
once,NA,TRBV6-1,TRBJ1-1,TGTGCCAGCACCGGGTCCGGACTACAAACTGAAGCTTTCTTT,CASTGSGLQTEAFF
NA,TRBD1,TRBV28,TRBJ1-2,TGTGCCAGCAGTCAAACGGGACAGGATGGCTACACCTTC,CASSQTGQDGYTF
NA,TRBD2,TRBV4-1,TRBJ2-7,TGCGCCAGCAGCCAAGAGGGGCTAGCGGGAGTGCCACGCGAGCAGTACTTC,CASSQEGLAGVPREQYF
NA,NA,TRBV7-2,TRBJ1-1,TGTGCCAGCAGTATGCATTGGGGCGGTGAAGCTTTCTTT,CASSMHWGGEAFF
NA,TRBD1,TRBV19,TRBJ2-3,TGTGCCAGTAGCGGGACAGGGGCAGATACGCAGTATTTT,CASSGTGADTQYF
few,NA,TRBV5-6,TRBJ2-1,TGTGCCAGCAGCTTGTGGGGGGGCCATCCCTCCTACAATGAGCAGTTCTTC,CASSLWGGHPSYNEQFF
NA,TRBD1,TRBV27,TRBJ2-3,TGTGCCAGCAGGACAGGGGACACGCAGTATTTT,CASRTGDTQYF
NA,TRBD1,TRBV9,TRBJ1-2,TGTGCCAGCGGAGGGACAGGGGGAGTCGGCTATGGCTACACCTTC,CASGGTGGVGYGYTF
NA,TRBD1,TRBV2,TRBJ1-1,TGTGCCAGCAGTGAATCGGGACAGGGGGCGAGCGCTGAAGCTTTCTTT,CASSESGQGASAEAFF
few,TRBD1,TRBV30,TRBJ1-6,TGTGCCTGGAGTGGGGGGACAGGGAACTCCTATAATTCACCCCTCCACTTT,CAWSGGTGNSYNSPLHF
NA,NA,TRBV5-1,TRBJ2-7,TGCGCCAGCAGCCCCGGGAGATACTACGAGCAGTACTTC,CASSPGRYYEQYF
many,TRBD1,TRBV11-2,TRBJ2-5,TGTGCCAGCAACCTAAACCCAGGGGGCGCGGAGACCCAGTACTTC,CASNLNPGGAETQYF
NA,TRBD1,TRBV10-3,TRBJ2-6,TGTGCCATCAGTGGAACAGGGGGGCACTCTGGGGCCAACGTCCTGACTTTC,CAISGTGGHSGANVLTF
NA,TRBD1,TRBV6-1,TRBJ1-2,TGTGCCAGCAGTGAACTGGGACAGGGAGTTGGCGGCTACACCTTC,CASSELGQGVGGYTF
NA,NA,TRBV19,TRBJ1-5,TGTGCCAGTACCCACCCAACCCAGAGCAATCAGCCCCAGCATTTT,CASTHPTQSNQPQHF
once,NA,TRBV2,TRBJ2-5,TGTGCCAGCGGTAGGCTCCAAGAGACCCAGTACTTC,CASGRLQETQYF
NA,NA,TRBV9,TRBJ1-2,TGTGCCAGCAGCCGAGGGGGGGCCTATGGCTACACCTTC,CASSRGGAYGYTF
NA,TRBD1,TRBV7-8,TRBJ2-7,TGTGCCAGCAGCTTAGACCGGGACAGGGGGACCTACGAGCAGTACTTC,CASSLDRDRGTYEQYF
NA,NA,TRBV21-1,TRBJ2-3,TGTGCCAGCAGCACTCGATGGACTAGCGGGACTAGCACAGATACGCAGTATTTT,CASSTRWTSGTSTDTQYF